This entry describes one TCR beta chain. The data stem from a study of blood T cell repertoires in COVID-19. The wider study: The United States, Italy and Spain provided the acute and convalescent COVID-19 samples.

The study counted Cohort 3 donors as recovered given two negative PCRs, clearance, or symptom resolution. Original methodology: How many nucleated cells were present was estimated from reference gene primer amplification. Sequencing used immunoSEQ multiplex PCR; TCRdb keeps in-frame clones, though not all of them. V and J calls and clone size are as listed in that table; D and trimming were resolved from the DNA. The table has 400,000 to 450,000 clones, around 91% seen once. In germline, CDR1 is LNHDA, CDR2 SQIVND (reference sequence). The CDR3 has 14 residues. V shed 10 bases and J shed 5 bases, with 17 bases lying between them.

Sequenced input: PBMCs or T cells enriched from blood (not recorded which). This sequence originates from a man aged 25-45 years who had recovered from COVID-19. The chain has TRBV19 and TRBJ2-2; perhaps TRBD2 as D (6 bases). CDR3 nucleotides: TGTGCCACAAACGGGGGTGGTAGAACCGGGGAGCTGTTTTTT. As protein: CATNGGGRTGELFF.